A single sample gave rise to the 12 T cell receptor beta chains below, sequenced in a study of shared clonotypes between healthy human individuals. The repertoire was sequenced with immunoSEQ multiplex PCR; TCRdb's copy has only in-frame clones and lacks some. The sample gives 2 million to 2.5 million clones, approximately 94% of which show up once; less than 0.15% is in the top ten. Sequenced: naive CD4+ T cells sorted from blood. Regarding subset: CD45RA+ positively selected. Every receptor here comes from a man aged 18 to 29 in good health.

This sequence joins TRBV5-1 and TRBJ1-1; 8 bases map to TRBD1. Germline assignment: CDR1 SGHRS and CDR2 YFSETQ. CDR3 length: 14 amino acids. Losses at the gene ends were 4 bases for V and 2 bases for J; bases not matched to a gene: 4. This CDR3 reads CASSGDRYNTEAFF. The DNA of the CDR3 is TGCGCCAGCAGCGGGGACAGGTACAACACTGAAGCTTTCTTT.

The chain employs TRBV6-6 and TRBJ2-7; 11 nucleotides agree with TRBD2. The V gene's germline CDR1 is MNHNY and CDR2 SVGAGI (reference sequence). This CDR3 contains 16 residues. The V gene end was trimmed by 5 bases and the J gene end by 0 bases; junction bases not matched to a gene: 6. CDR3 bases: TGTGCCAGCAGTGGAGGACTAGCGGGCCCCTCCTACGAGCAGTACTTC. It translates to CASSGGLAGPSYEQYF.

The chain couples TRBV5-1 to TRBJ2-1; TRBD2 agrees at 10 bases. Looked up from germline, CDR1 is SGHRS and CDR2 is YFSETQ. The CDR3 is 15 residues long. With 5 bases clipped from V and 4 bases from J, the junction kept 6 bases outside the gene matches. CDR3 in DNA: TGCGCCAGCAGGGGAACTAGCGGGGTTTACAATGAGCAGTTCTTC. Amino acid sequence: CASRGTSGVYNEQFF. The full variable domain, in which reference TRBV5-1 and TRBJ2-1 provide the parts outside the CDR3, is KAGVTQTPRYLIKTRGQQVTLSCSPISGHRSVSWYQQTPGQGLQFLFEYFSETQRNKGNFPGRFSGRQFSNSRSEMNVSTLELGDSALYLCASRGTSGVYNEQFFGPGTRLTVL.

This clone appeared a few times. Other DNA sequences in the same sample also yield this CDR3. This chain connects TRBV9 to TRBJ1-6; D is ambiguous. Germline lookup yields CDR1 SGDLS and CDR2 YYNGEE. The CDR3 sequence is 16 residues long. V was cut by 0 bases and J by 0 bases, with 7 bases left in between. The CDR3 nucleotides are TGTGCCAGCAGCGTAGGTGGGAGCTCCTATAATTCACCCCTCCACTTT. This encodes CASSVGGSSYNSPLHF. Combining the CDR3 with reference TRBV9 and TRBJ1-6 gives the whole variable domain DSGVTQTPKHLITATGQRVTLRCSPRSGDLSVYWYQQSLDQGLQFLIQYYNGEERAKGNILERFSAQQFPDLHSELNLSSLELGDSALYFCASSVGGSSYNSPLHFGNGTRLTVT.

The J gene is TRBJ1-3, the V gene TRBV5-4; D gene ambiguous. The CDR3 extends over 16 amino acids. Germline-derived CDR1 and CDR2 are SGHNT and YYREEE (reference sequence). The V and J ends lost 4 bases and 2 bases respectively, with 16 bases between them. The CDR3 region has the DNA TGTGCCAGCAGCCGGCCGGGGTCCTCTCCTGGAAACACCATATATTTT. Protein product: CASSRPGSSPGNTIYF.

V and J are TRBV5-1 and TRBJ2-3, with TRBD1 identical over 12 bases. The trim removed 2 bases at V and 4 bases at J, leaving 5 bases unmatched. This CDR3 is built from 16 residues. CDR1 and CDR2 (germline): SGHRS, YFSETQ. The CDR3 reads CASSFPGQGASDTQYF. DNA of the CDR3: TGCGCCAGCAGCTTCCCGGGACAGGGGGCATCAGATACGCAGTATTTT.

In this sample, this clone turned up a few times. J is TRBJ1-6 and V is TRBV2, with D unclear. CDR3 length: 14 residues. Germline lookup yields CDR1 SNHLY and CDR2 FYNNEI. Trimming shortened V by 1 base and J by 8 bases, and 9 bases separated the two germline ends. The CDR3 nucleotides are TGTGCCAGCAGTGAAGGACGGACCCATTCACCCCTCCACTTT. Amino acids: CASSEGRTHSPLHF.

CDR3 nucleotide sequence: TGCGCCAGCAGCTTGGAGCAGCCCTCTGGAAACACCATATATTTT. This gives the protein CASSLEQPSGNTIYF. V and J are TRBV5-1 and TRBJ1-3; no reliable D call. Trimming left V 0 bases short and J 0 bases short, with 7 bases between. The length of the CDR3 is 15 residues. CDR1 is SGHRS and CDR2 is YFSETQ in the germline V gene.

A word on this clone: The sample carries other DNA sequences with the same CDR3. V is TRBV5-8 and J is TRBJ1-5; TRBD1 matches at 7 bases. CDR3 size: 15 residues. The ends lost 4 bases at V and 0 bases at J; junction bases unmatched: 4. CDR1 SGHTS and CDR2 YDEGEE come from the germline V gene. The DNA of the CDR3 is TGTGCCAGCAGCCGGGACAGTTATAGCAATCAGCCCCAGCATTTT. Amino acids: CASSRDSYSNQPQHF.

This chain links TRBV5-1 with TRBJ2-3; TRBD1 aligns across 7 bases. Looked up from germline, CDR1 is SGHRS and CDR2 is YFSETQ. Unmatched junction bases numbered 8, after V lost 0 bases and J lost 4 bases. The CDR3 length is 16 residues. CDR3 amino acids: CASSLEGRGKADTQYF. CDR3 sequence (DNA): TGCGCCAGCAGCTTGGAAGGCAGGGGGAAGGCAGATACGCAGTATTTT. Looking up the rest from reference TRBV5-1 and TRBJ2-3 gives the full variable domain: KAGVTQTPRYLIKTRGQQVTLSCSPISGHRSVSWYQQTPGQGLQFLFEYFSETQRNKGNFPGRFSGRQFSNSRSEMNVSTLELGDSALYLCASSLEGRGKADTQYFGPGTRLTVL.

The V call is TRBV18, the J call TRBJ2-7; 8 positions agree with TRBD2. V lost 3 bases to trimming and J lost 5 bases; unmatched junction nucleotides: 9. Germline values: CDR1 KGHSH, CDR2 LQKENI. The CDR3 is 15 amino acids. CDR3 bases: TGTGCCAGCTCACCTAAGGGTAGCGGGGTCAACGAGCAGTACTTC. Protein product: CASSPKGSGVNEQYF.

This chain uses TRBV4-1 with TRBJ2-7; 11 bases agree with TRBD1. The V gene end was trimmed by 2 bases and the J gene end by 2 bases; junction bases not matched to a gene: 5. Germline CDR1 and CDR2: MGHRA and YSYEKL. The length of the CDR3 is 16 residues. The CDR3 spells CASSQSDRGQTYEQYF. The DNA of the CDR3 is TGCGCCAGCAGCCAATCGGACAGGGGGCAAACCTACGAGCAGTACTTC.